The 3 T cell receptor beta chains below come from one sample, sequenced in a study of control samples from healthy donors and cancer patients. The method was immunoSEQ multiplex PCR; TCRdb's version includes in-frame clones alone and lacks a portion of them. The sample has approximately 94,000 clones; about 85% are singletons. Sequences were obtained from blood. The receptors were sampled from a woman between 45 and 65 years old in good health.

CDR3 DNA sequence: TGTGCCAGCAGCCGTATCGGGCCGGAAGCTACAGGGGGCCCGTCTGGCTACACCTTC. Its protein product is CASSRIGPEATGGPSGYTF. The chain combines TRBV7-2 with TRBJ1-2; 9 nucleotides match TRBD1. The CDR3 totals 19 residues. V shed 5 bases and J 7 bases; nucleotides not matched to a gene: 23. Germline V gives CDR1 SGHTA, CDR2 FQGNSA.

This sequence joins TRBV7-2 and TRBJ2-3, with 9 bases lining up with TRBD2. CDR3 size: 16 residues. The germline gives CDR1 SGHTA, CDR2 FQGNSA. With V trimmed by 5 bases and J by 2 bases, 8 bases remained unmatched. The CDR3 sequence is CASSPHLAGITDTQYF. The CDR3 DNA is TGTGCCAGCAGCCCTCACCTAGCGGGAATCACAGATACGCAGTATTTT.

The gene calls are TRBV6-5 and TRBJ2-7; 8 bases match TRBD2. V shed 6 bases and J 5 bases; nucleotides not matched to a gene: 9. The V gene's germline CDR1 is MNHEY and CDR2 SVGAGI. The CDR3 runs 14 residues. The chain's CDR3 is CASRFGTSGHEQYF. The DNA of the CDR3 is TGTGCCAGCAGGTTCGGGACTAGTGGGCACGAGCAGTACTTC.